The rows below give T cell receptor beta chains drawn from one sample of a study of T cell repertoires in cytomegalovirus infection. A single record per CDR3 protein comes from TCRdb applying MiXCR to the reads. The table includes about 830,000 distinct CDR3 sequences, around a third detected once. Antigens for these TCRs are unknown. Sequences were derived from cultured CD8+ T cells from PBMCs, sampled from culture after CMV antigen stimulation. Source of these receptors: a human donor in good health (CMV status not recorded). Some clones in this sample may be carry-over from other donors' samples. Each CDR3 is given with its conserved first and last residue. Clone sizes are given selectively: once, few, many, or a class where the clone is expanded.

TRBJ1-2	few	TRBV7-9	CASSLGPPTPTNYGYTF
TRBJ1-5	few	TRBV2	CASSRGPVDGNQPQHF
TRBJ2-1	few	TRBV19	CASSIVDGNEQFF
TRBJ2-5	-	TRBV20-1	CSAIGLAGGLETQYF
TRBJ2-5	-	TRBV7-8	CASSLSTGRETQYF
TRBJ1-2	few	TRBV29-1	CSVEYGGKVGYTF
TRBJ2-3	-	TRBV2	CASGGVSSPTDTQYF
TRBJ1-5	-	TRBV4-1	CASSQVSSDQPQHF
TRBJ1-6	many	TRBV4-1	CASSQVPTLGGYHNSPLHF
TRBJ2-5	many	TRBV7-2	CASSSFGGVGETQYF
TRBJ1-1	few	TRBV12-3/TRBV12-4	CASTIGVTEAFF